The clone carrying this T cell receptor beta chain was seen many times. No antigen is known for it. This specimen belongs to a study of T cells after yellow fever vaccination. General observations from the study: Researchers noted that a small share of clonotypes showed up in both CD4 and CD8 compartments. Once the booster was given, most primary-vaccination clones reappeared, at roughly 96% for CD4 and over 75% for CD8.

The germline V gene encodes CDR1 MNHEY and CDR2 SMNVEV (reference sequence). Trimming cost V 6 bases and J 9 bases; bases outside gene matches: 14. The CDR3 totals 15 residues. By 5'RACE template switching, TCR cDNA was produced, with a universal primer site and UMIs added in the process. TCRdb used MiXCR to reprocess the 5' RACE reads, holding one entry per CDR3 protein. The table lists 350,000 to 450,000 distinct CDR3 sequences, approximately 6% of them singletons, with 15% in the top ten. Sequenced material: PBMCs, taken 5 days after the yellow fever booster vaccination. V gene TRBV27 combines with J gene TRBJ2-1; 7 bases are a match to TRBD2. The origin of this receptor is a man aged 25 to 40 who received the YFV17D yellow fever vaccine. The CDR3 region is CASRGLGRGSGEQFF. In DNA, the CDR3 is TGTGCCAGCAGGGGGCTTGGGCGGGGGAGCGGTGAGCAGTTCTTC.